This T cell receptor (beta chain) is from a study of OX40 agonist ivuxolimab in advanced cancers. Study overall: Patients with prior anti-PD-1, anti-PD-L1 or anti-CTLA-4 therapy were eligible; 40% had some.

Germline CDR1 MDHEN, CDR2 SYDVKM. The CDR3 totals 17 residues. V lost 3 bases, J lost 3 bases, and 7 bases stayed unmatched. The sample holds a few counts of this clone. Its antigen is still unknown. Sequenced by immunoSEQ multiplex PCR; TCRdb stores in-frame clones only, minus some. The sample contains roughly 110,000 clones, around 93% of which appear only once. Broader study findings: Among T cells, CD8+ cells averaged more expanded clones than CD4+ cells.

The receptor comes from an adult with an advanced solid tumor such as melanoma, head and neck, liver or kidney cancer. Here the sequenced sample was CD4+ or CD8+ T cells sorted from blood, taken in a trial of the OX40 agonist ivuxolimab. The chain has TRBV28 and TRBJ2-4; 11 bases fit TRBD2. Here the CDR3 reads CASSLELAGVDKNIQYF. CDR3 nucleotides: TGTGCCAGCAGTTTGGAACTAGCGGGAGTTGACAAAAACATTCAGTACTTC.